This T cell receptor (beta chain) originates from a study of human T cells and chemical hapten exposure. Background on the study: Researchers reported sensitizing a 2 cm by 2 cm upper inner arm skin site with 2% DPC.

Whole-study results and caveats: The donors suffered from alopecia, so their immune response may not match that of healthy people. Compared with pre-sensitization or healthy control sets, expanded TCRs clustered more.

Germline CDR1 reads KGHDR; CDR2 reads SFDVKD. CDR3 length: 17 amino acids. The trim removed 4 bases at V and 4 bases at J, leaving 6 bases unmatched. TCRdb re-called the RACE reads with MiXCR, one entry per CDR3 protein. In the table there are 95,000 to 150,000 distinct CDR3 sequences, roughly 13% of which are singletons. Time point defined: pre-sensitization, week 0. The treatment denotes: therapeutic diphenylcyclopropenone sensitization with weekly scalp DPC. As regards this clonotype: Its antigen is not identified.

This chain links TRBV24-1 with TRBJ2-2, with 12 bases fitting TRBD2. This TCR was recovered from a woman aged 18-30 years with alopecia areata. Some clones in this sample may be carry-over from other donors' samples. This specimen was whole blood, taken in connection with sensitization to the hapten diphenylcyclopropenone (DPC). CDR3 region: CATSDLAGGPGTGELFF. The CDR3 DNA sequence: TGTGCCACCAGTGACCTAGCGGGGGGGCCTGGCACCGGGGAGCTGTTTTTT.